This entry features one T cell receptor beta chain sequence. This record comes from a study of shared T cell receptors in the human thymus. Per the germline V gene, CDR1 is MNHEY and CDR2 is SVGAGI. The V end was cut by 0 bases, the J end by 2 bases, with 10 bases between. The CDR3 has 16 amino acids. Measured with immunoSEQ multiplex PCR; TCRdb has only the in-frame clones, and not every one. This sample yields about 380,000 clones, of which over 90% are seen a single time; about 0.02% belongs to the top ten. This TCR was sampled from a human donor. The sequenced sample was thymocytes. The rearrangement links TRBV6-5 to TRBJ2-2; D is ambiguous. The CDR3 reads CASSYSRNTNTGELFF. CDR3 in DNA: TGTGCCAGCAGTTACTCACGGAATACTAACACCGGGGAGCTGTTTTTT.